The 27 T cell receptor beta chains presented below share a single source sample, sequenced in a study of identical twins. One entry per CDR3 protein, called by TCRdb with MiXCR from the 5' RACE reads. The repertoire holds roughly 1,500,000 distinct CDR3 sequences, with 25% to 35% as singletons. Sequences were obtained from cord blood. The receptors derive from a newborn girl in good health.

This chain uses TRBV2 with TRBJ2-5; a possible D gene is TRBD1 (6 bases). The CDR3 spans 12 residues. Germline V CDR1 and CDR2: SNHLY, FYNNEI. Trimming removed 4 bases at V and 11 bases at J, with 14 bases between. The DNA of the CDR3 is TGTGCCAGCAGTGGGACAGTCAATGAGCAGTACTTC. It codes for CASSGTVNEQYF.

This clonotype was observed a handful of times. The V and J genes are TRBV4-2 and TRBJ2-1; a weak D match, TRBD2 (6 bases). From germline, CDR1 is LGHNA and CDR2 YNFKEQ. The CDR3 sequence is 14 residues long. Trimming took off 3 bases at V and 6 bases at J, with 12 bases between the two ends. CDR3 DNA: TGTGCCAGCAGCCAGACCTGGCGGGGCAATGAGCAGTTCTTC. Its protein is CASSQTWRGNEQFF.

As concerns this clonotype: This sequence may be a read error, since a much larger clone differs from it by one base. This CDR3 is CASSSTDKKLFF. CDR3 DNA sequence: TGTGCCAGCAGTTCGACGGACAAAAAACTGTTTTTT. The V and J genes are TRBV28 and TRBJ1-4, with D perhaps TRBD1 (5 bases). CDR1 is MDHEN, CDR2 SYDVKM, per germline. V lost 4 bases to trimming and J lost 9 bases, with 9 bases between them. The CDR3 covers 12 residues.

This clonotype has only a few counts. The chain combines TRBV10-3 with TRBJ2-7, with 10 nucleotides matching TRBD2. The germline V gene encodes CDR1 ENHRY and CDR2 SYGVKD. V shed 0 bases and J 9 bases; nucleotides not matched to a gene: 17. The CDR3 sequence is 18 residues long. The CDR3 sequence: CAISESWALAGARSRQYF. CDR3 in DNA: TGTGCCATCAGTGAGTCGTGGGCTCTAGCGGGAGCTAGGTCCCGGCAGTACTTC.

This clonotype was seen ten or more times. The rearrangement links TRBV12-3 or TRBV12-4 to TRBJ2-7; 9 bases are shared with TRBD1. After removal of 3 bases from V and 3 bases from J, the junction contained 3 bases not matched to a gene. This CDR3 region has 14 residues. DNA of the CDR3: TGTGCCAGCAGTTTCGGGACAGGGAACTACGAGCAGTACTTC. Encoded protein: CASSFGTGNYEQYF.

This clonotype was counted between two and nine times. CDR3 sequence (DNA): TGCAGTGCTAGGACTAGCGGGGGGACGGAGACCCAGTACTTC. This translates into CSARTSGGTETQYF. This chain connects TRBV20-1 to TRBJ2-5; 13 bases map to TRBD2. CDR1 is DFQATT, CDR2 SNEGSKA, per germline (reference sequence). CDR3 length: 14 residues. After removal of 3 bases from V and 5 bases from J, the junction contained 3 bases not matched to a gene.

In this sample, this clonotype turned up a few times. This chain uses TRBV7-9 with TRBJ2-7, with D possibly TRBD2 on 5 matching bases. In germline, CDR1 is SEHNR, CDR2 FQNEAQ (reference sequence). V was trimmed by 5 bases and J by 5 bases, leaving 13 bases between them. There are 13 residues in the CDR3. CDR3 bases: TGTGCCAGCAGCCCCAAGGTAGCGAACGAGCAGTACTTC. It yields the protein CASSPKVANEQYF.

Comments on this clonotype: This may be a read error, as it is one base from a much larger clone. The V gene is TRBV7-9, the J gene TRBJ1-2; D remains ambiguous. The germline V gene encodes CDR1 SEHNR and CDR2 FQNEAQ (reference sequence). CDR3 size: 10 residues. V lost 3 bases and J lost 8, with 4 bases in between. In DNA, the CDR3 is TGTGCCAGCAGCTTTGAGGGCTACACCTTC. Residues: CASSFEGYTF.

The chain carries TRBV15 and TRBJ2-3, with D tentatively TRBD1 or TRBD2 (6 bases each). CDR3 length: 14 amino acids. V shed 0 bases and J shed 6 bases, with 10 bases lying between them. Germline V gene sequence: CDR1 LNHNV, CDR2 YYDKDF (reference sequence). Written as DNA, the CDR3 is TGTGCCACCAGCAGAGAGGGGGCGGGGGATACGCAGTATTTT. Amino acids: CATSREGAGDTQYF.

This clonotype was picked up one time. CDR3 nucleotide sequence: TGCAGTGCTAGAGGGGAGGGGACTAATGAAAAACTGTTTTTT. Translation gives CSARGEGTNEKLFF. This chain uses TRBV20-1 with TRBJ1-4; D is possibly TRBD1 (5 bases). The CDR3 length is 14 residues. V lost 1 base and J lost 2, with 8 bases in between. Germline V CDR1 and CDR2: DFQATT, SNEGSKA (reference sequence).

The table lists this clonotype with a few counts. V is TRBV5-1 and J is TRBJ2-7; maybe TRBD1 (6 bases). From germline, CDR1 is SGHRS and CDR2 YFSETQ. V lost 2 bases to trimming and J lost 7 bases, with 16 bases between them. CDR3 length: 14 amino acids. As DNA, the CDR3 is TGCGCCAGCAGCTTACAGGACAGCGAAGGGGAGCAGTACTTC. Protein: CASSLQDSEGEQYF.

This clonotype has more than one count but fewer than ten. J is TRBJ2-4 and V is TRBV10-3, with 12 bases fitting TRBD1. CDR3 length equals 16 residues. Per the germline V gene, CDR1 is ENHRY and CDR2 is SYGVKD. With 5 bases clipped from V and 1 base from J, the junction kept 3 bases outside the gene matches. CDR3 sequence reads: CAISRDRGRAKNIQYF. CDR3 DNA: TGTGCCATCAGTCGGGACAGGGGGCGGGCCAAAAACATTCAGTACTTC.

The chain uses TRBV12-3 or TRBV12-4 and TRBJ2-1, with a weak D call TRBD2 (5 bases). Trimming stripped 1 base from V and 3 bases from J, with 16 bases between. There are 17 residues in the CDR3. CDR3 bases: TGTGCCAGCAGTTTAGGAGGGCGGCTAGCCGGCTACAATGAGCAGTTCTTC. Protein sequence: CASSLGGRLAGYNEQFF.

The chain employs TRBV6-6 and TRBJ1-4; 9 nucleotides match TRBD1. This CDR3 is built from 16 residues. CDR1 and CDR2 (germline): MNHNY, SVGAGI (reference sequence). J gave up 4 bases and V 4 bases, and 7 bases lay outside the gene matches. The chain's CDR3 is CASSFNTGGDNEKLFF. Written as DNA, the CDR3 is TGTGCCAGCAGTTTTAATACAGGGGGCGATAATGAAAAACTGTTTTTT.

This clonotype has only a few counts. The V gene is TRBV10-1, the J gene TRBJ1-5; D might be TRBD1 (5 bases). V lost 6 bases and J 3 bases, leaving 15 bases between the germline ends. The CDR3 covers 15 residues. Germline V gene data show CDR1 as WNHNN and CDR2 as SYGVQD (reference sequence). CDR3 coding DNA: TGCGCCAGCAGGCGGGACCCCAAGGTCAATCAGCCCCAGCATTTT. It encodes CASRRDPKVNQPQHF.

The chain employs TRBV29-1 and TRBJ1-1; D may be TRBD1 (6 bases). V was clipped by 1 base and J by 8 bases, with 17 bases between them. This CDR3 has 14 residues. CDR1 and CDR2 from the germline V gene are SQVTM and ANQGSEA. The CDR3 sequence is CSVEAWFSQGEAFF. DNA of the CDR3: TGCAGCGTTGAAGCCTGGTTCTCCCAGGGGGAAGCTTTCTTT.

CDR3 region: CAISRYDRVSGNTIYF. The CDR3 DNA follows: TGTGCCATCAGCCGCTACGACAGGGTCTCTGGAAACACCATATATTTT. The chain carries TRBV10-3 and TRBJ1-3; 7 bases line up with TRBD1. CDR1 and CDR2 (germline): ENHRY, SYGVKD. The junction had 8 bases not matched to a gene; V was cut back by 6 bases and J by 0 bases. The length of the CDR3 is 16 residues.

CDR3 sequence reads: CSAQNPLSGYTDTQYF. The CDR3 nucleotides are TGCAGTGCTCAGAACCCTCTTAGCGGCTACACAGATACGCAGTATTTT. The V call is TRBV20-1, the J call TRBJ2-3, with a possible D match to TRBD2 (6 bases). Between the trimmed V and J ends, which lost 5 bases and 2 bases, there was a span of 20 bases. The germline CDR1 and CDR2 sequences are DFQATT and SNEGSKA (reference sequence). The CDR3 is 16 residues long.

This clonotype was counted a few times. The chain is built from TRBV7-9 and TRBJ2-3; D possibly corresponds to TRBD2 (6 bases). V was shortened by 5 bases and J by 2 bases, with 11 bases between the two germline ends. The CDR3 runs to 14 residues. The germline CDR1 and CDR2 sequences are SEHNR and FQNEAQ (reference sequence). The CDR3 sequence is CASSQGLITDTQYF. In nucleotides, the CDR3 is TGTGCCAGCAGCCAGGGACTTATCACAGATACGCAGTATTTT.

Only one count was recorded for this clonotype. The chain carries TRBV3-1 and TRBJ2-7; 11 bases fit TRBD2. The germline gives CDR1 LGHDT, CDR2 YNNKEL (reference sequence). The CDR3 runs to 18 residues. After removal of 0 bases from V and 7 bases from J, the junction contained 14 bases not matched to a gene. The CDR3 here is CASSQEKGVAGGPKEQYF. CDR3 nucleotides: TGTGCCAGCAGCCAAGAGAAGGGCGTAGCGGGAGGGCCTAAAGAGCAGTACTTC.

The gene calls are TRBV10-3 and TRBJ2-1; TRBD2 aligns across 11 bases. The CDR3 sequence is 16 residues long. Germline CDR1 and CDR2: ENHRY and SYGVKD. V gave up 6 bases and J gave up 6 bases; unmatched junction bases: 10. The CDR3 sequence: CAIRPTSGGLSNEQFF. CDR3 nucleotides: TGTGCCATCAGACCCACTAGCGGGGGCCTCTCCAATGAGCAGTTCTTC.

The sample holds a few counts of this clonotype. This sequence joins TRBV7-9 and TRBJ1-1; D possibly corresponds to TRBD1 (5 bases). This CDR3 is 14 amino acids long. Trimming stripped 2 bases from V and 2 bases from J, with 9 bases between. Germline CDR1 is SEHNR and CDR2 is FQNEAQ (reference sequence). CDR3 nucleotides: TGTGCCAGCAGCTTAACCAGGGTAAACACTGAAGCTTTCTTT. Translated: CASSLTRVNTEAFF.

Remarks on this clonotype: An end of the junction does not agree with germline; a read error may underlie this. The rearrangement joins TRBV18 to TRBJ2-3; TRBD1 matches 8 bases. The CDR3 is 16 amino acids. The germline V gene encodes CDR1 KGHSH and CDR2 LQKENI. As DNA, the CDR3 is TGTGCCAGCTCACCGCAAGGACAGGGTGTCGCAGATACGCGGTATTTT. Its translation is CASSPQGQGVADTRYF.

This chain uses TRBV4-2 with TRBJ2-3; no reliable D call. This CDR3 region has 16 residues. Germline CDR1 reads LGHNA; CDR2 reads YNFKEQ. Trimming cost V 1 base and J 0 bases, with 11 bases left between them. This chain's CDR3 is CASSQVSAASTDTQYF. In DNA, the CDR3 is TGTGCCAGCAGCCAAGTTAGTGCGGCTAGCACAGATACGCAGTATTTT.

The V and J genes are TRBV7-9 and TRBJ2-3; D could derive from TRBD1 or TRBD2 (6 bases each). Trimming removed 3 bases from V and 4 bases from J, with 14 bases in between. The CDR3 is made up of 15 amino acids. Germline assignment: CDR1 SEHNR and CDR2 FQNEAQ (reference sequence). Here the CDR3 DNA reads TGTGCCAGCAGCTTTGGCCTCGGGGGCTCAGATACGCAGTATTTT. Amino acid sequence: CASSFGLGGSDTQYF.

This clonotype turned up a few times. The CDR3 DNA reads TGCGCCAGCAGCCCAGTATTGGTAGCGGGATTTCGCGAGCAGTTCTTC. This sequence encodes CASSPVLVAGFREQFF. V gene TRBV4-1 combines with J gene TRBJ2-1; TRBD2 agrees at 8 bases. CDR3 length equals 16 residues. Germline CDR1 is MGHRA and CDR2 is YSYEKL. V lost 4 bases, J lost 10 bases, and 15 bases stayed unmatched.

This clonotype occurred a few times. This chain connects TRBV7-9 to TRBJ2-3, with D possibly being TRBD1 (6 bases). There are 13 residues in the CDR3. Germline V gene lookup returns CDR1 SEHNR and CDR2 FQNEAQ (reference sequence). With 5 bases removed from V and 7 bases from J, the gap between germline ends came to 13 bases. CDR3 in amino acids: CASSLAGTYTQYF. For the CDR3, the DNA is TGTGCCAGCAGCCTCGCAGGGACATATACGCAGTATTTT.